These T cell receptor beta chains were read from a single sample in a study of response to subunit inactivated influenza vaccine. TCRdb reprocessed the RT-PCR reads via MiXCR and lists one record per CDR3 protein. The table has more than 400,000 distinct CDR3 sequences, less than 7.5% seen once. This material consisted of PBMCs from blood, taken approximately 25 months after vaccination. The receptors originated from a man between 50 and 75 years old who received an inactivated influenza vaccine. Both conserved end residues are part of each CDR3. D genes are given only for firm matches. A clone size is listed for some rows: how often the clone was seen (once, few, many), or a class if it is expanded.

j_call,clone_size,v_call,d_call,cdr3_aa,cdr3_nt
TRBJ1-1,many,TRBV18,-,CASSPPAGTEAFF,TGTGCCAGCTCACCACCGGCCGGGACTGAAGCTTTCTTT
TRBJ2-1,many,TRBV7-9,TRBD2,CASSFSGSYNEQFF,TGCGCCAGCAGCTTTAGCGGGTCCTACAATGAGCAGTTCTTC
TRBJ2-6,many,TRBV6-2/TRBV6-3,-,CASTDVGLYSGANVLTF,TGTGCCAGCACCGACGTAGGACTCTACTCTGGGGCCAACGTCCTGACTTTC
TRBJ1-1,few,TRBV10-3,-,CAIKRVGNTEAFF,TGTGCCATCAAGAGGGTGGGAAACACTGAAGCTTTCTTT
TRBJ2-3,many,TRBV28,-,CASIPLTRDTQYF,TGTGCCAGCATCCCGCTAACGCGAGATACGCAGTATTTT
TRBJ1-6,once,TRBV7-2,-,CASSLDGGLTSPLHF,TGTGCCAGCAGCTTAGATGGGGGGCTCACATCACCCCTCCACTTT
TRBJ2-3,few,TRBV7-3,TRBD2,CASSSTPTGGSDDTQYF,TGTGCCAGCAGCTCGACCCCCACCGGCGGGAGTGACGATACGCAGTATTTT
TRBJ2-5,few,TRBV7-6,-,CASSPLGAPVTQYF,TGTGCCAGCAGCCCCTTAGGGGCTCCAGTGACCCAGTACTTC
TRBJ2-1,few,TRBV4-3,TRBD2,CASSQGELAGVRGEQFF,TGCGCCAGCAGCCAAGGCGAACTAGCGGGAGTAAGGGGTGAGCAGTTCTTC
TRBJ2-3,few,TRBV5-1,TRBD1,CASSFGTGLDTQYF,TGCGCCAGCAGCTTTGGGACAGGGTTGGATACGCAGTATTTT
TRBJ2-3,many,TRBV20-1,TRBD2,CSAKSGGATDTQYF,TGCAGTGCCAAAAGCGGGGGGGCCACAGATACGCAGTATTTT
TRBJ2-3,many,TRBV20-1,-,CSARVATSTDTQYF,TGCAGTGCTAGAGTAGCGACTAGCACAGATACGCAGTATTTT
TRBJ2-3,-,TRBV3-1,-,CASSYEGAPQYF,TGTGCCAGCAGCTATGAAGGGGCCCCGCAGTATTTT
TRBJ2-1,few,TRBV5-1,TRBD2,CASSLVRTSQYNEQFF,TGCGCCAGCAGCTTGGTGCGGACTAGTCAATACAATGAGCAGTTCTTC
TRBJ2-2,few,TRBV7-2,TRBD2,CASSSGTRVTVGELFF,TGTGCCAGCAGCTCCGGGACTAGGGTTACGGTCGGGGAGCTGTTTTTT
TRBJ1-1,many,TRBV11-2,-,CASSLGPGAQAEAFF,TGTGCCAGCAGCTTAGGGCCAGGGGCACAAGCTGAAGCTTTCTTT
TRBJ2-7,few,TRBV20-1,-,CSARDKYEQYF,TGCAGTGCTAGAGACAAATACGAGCAGTACTTC
TRBJ1-4,-,TRBV19,-,CASADGNNEKLFF,TGTGCCAGTGCCGACGGGAATAATGAAAAACTGTTTTTT
TRBJ1-4,many,TRBV5-1,-,CASSLDQGEKLFF,TGCGCCAGCAGCTTGGATCAGGGAGAAAAACTGTTTTTT
TRBJ2-2,-,TRBV5-1,-,CASSLRTANTGELFF,TGCGCCAGCAGCCTACGGACAGCTAACACCGGGGAGCTGTTTTTT
TRBJ2-1,many,TRBV5-5,TRBD1,CASSLRGELTGVFNEQFF,TGTGCCAGCAGCTTGAGGGGCGAACTGACAGGGGTTTTCAATGAGCAGTTCTTC
TRBJ1-5,-,TRBV20-1,-,CCARDASRSGGNQPQHF,TGCTGTGCTAGAGATGCCTCCAGGAGTGGGGGCAATCAGCCCCAGCATTTT
TRBJ2-5,once,TRBV7-2,-,CASSASGTQETQYF,TGTGCCAGCAGCGCTTCCGGTACCCAAGAGACCCAGTACTTC
TRBJ2-1,-,TRBV3-1,TRBD2,CASSQEERGGPYNEQFF,TGTGCCAGCAGCCAAGAAGAGCGGGGGGGCCCCTACAATGAGCAGTTCTTC
TRBJ2-2,-,TRBV10-3,-,CAISESANTGELFF,TGTGCCATCAGTGAGTCAGCGAACACCGGGGAGCTGTTTTTT